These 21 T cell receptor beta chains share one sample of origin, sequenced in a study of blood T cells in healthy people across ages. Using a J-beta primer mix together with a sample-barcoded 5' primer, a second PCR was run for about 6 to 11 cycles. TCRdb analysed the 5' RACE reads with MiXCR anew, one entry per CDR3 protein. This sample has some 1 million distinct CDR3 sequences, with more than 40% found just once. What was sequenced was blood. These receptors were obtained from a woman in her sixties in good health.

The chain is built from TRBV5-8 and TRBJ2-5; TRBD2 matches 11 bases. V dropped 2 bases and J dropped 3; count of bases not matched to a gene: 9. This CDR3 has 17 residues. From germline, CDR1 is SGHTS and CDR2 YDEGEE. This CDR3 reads CASSFRRTGLAEETQYF. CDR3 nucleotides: TGTGCCAGCAGCTTCAGAAGGACGGGACTAGCGGAAGAGACCCAGTACTTC.

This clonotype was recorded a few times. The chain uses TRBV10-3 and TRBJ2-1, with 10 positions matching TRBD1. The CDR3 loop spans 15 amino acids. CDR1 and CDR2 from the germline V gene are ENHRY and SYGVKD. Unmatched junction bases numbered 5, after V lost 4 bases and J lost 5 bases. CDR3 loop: CAISVRGQGNNEQFF. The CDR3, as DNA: TGTGCCATCAGTGTTAGGGGACAGGGGAACAATGAGCAGTTCTTC.

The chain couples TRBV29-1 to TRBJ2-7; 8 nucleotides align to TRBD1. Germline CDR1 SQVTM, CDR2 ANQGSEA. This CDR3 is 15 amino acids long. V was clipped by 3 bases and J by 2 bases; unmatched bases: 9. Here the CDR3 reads CSVEGAGGKTYEQYF. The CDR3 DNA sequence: TGCAGCGTTGAGGGCGCAGGGGGCAAGACCTACGAGCAGTACTTC.

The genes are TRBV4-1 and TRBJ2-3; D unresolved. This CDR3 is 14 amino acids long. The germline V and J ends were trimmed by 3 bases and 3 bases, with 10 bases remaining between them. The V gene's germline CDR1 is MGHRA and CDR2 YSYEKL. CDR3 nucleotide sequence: TGCGCCAGCAGCCAGGCTATCTCAACAGATACGCAGTATTTT. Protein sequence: CASSQAISTDTQYF.

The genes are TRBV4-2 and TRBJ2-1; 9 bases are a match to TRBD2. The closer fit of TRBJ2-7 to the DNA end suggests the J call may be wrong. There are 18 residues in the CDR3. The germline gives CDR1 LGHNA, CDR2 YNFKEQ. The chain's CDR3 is CASSHDIGAGGKAGEQYF. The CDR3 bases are TGTGCCAGCAGCCATGACATCGGGGCGGGAGGGAAAGCTGGAGAGCAGTACTTC.

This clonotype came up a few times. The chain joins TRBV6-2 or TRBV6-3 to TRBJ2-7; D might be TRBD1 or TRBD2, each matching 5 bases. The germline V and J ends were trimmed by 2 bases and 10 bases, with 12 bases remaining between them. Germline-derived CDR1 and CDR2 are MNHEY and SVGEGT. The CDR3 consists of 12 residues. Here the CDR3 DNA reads TGTGCCAGCAGTTACGGGACCACGTCACAGTACTTC. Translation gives CASSYGTTSQYF.

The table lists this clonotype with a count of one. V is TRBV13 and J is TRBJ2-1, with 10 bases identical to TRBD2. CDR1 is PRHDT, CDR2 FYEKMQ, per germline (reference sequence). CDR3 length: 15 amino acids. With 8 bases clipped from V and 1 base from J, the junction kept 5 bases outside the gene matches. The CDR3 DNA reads TGTGCCAGCGGGGGACTAGCGCCTTCCTACAATGAGCAGTTCTTC. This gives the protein CASGGLAPSYNEQFF.

The chain's CDR3 is CASSPNRQGHEQFF. The CDR3 nucleotides read TGTGCCAGCAGTCCCAACCGACAGGGTCATGAGCAGTTCTTC. The chain joins TRBV27 to TRBJ2-1; 7 positions match TRBD1. This CDR3 comprises 14 residues. Germline V gives CDR1 MNHEY, CDR2 SMNVEV (reference sequence). Trimming took 5 bases from V and 8 from J; bases not matched to a gene: 9.

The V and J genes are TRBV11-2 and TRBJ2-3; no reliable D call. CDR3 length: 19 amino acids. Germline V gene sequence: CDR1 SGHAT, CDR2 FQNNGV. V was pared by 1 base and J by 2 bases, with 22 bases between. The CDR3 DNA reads TGTGCCAGCAGCTTAGTCTTACGGACGCTGAGTGGATCCACAGATACGCAGTATTTT. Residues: CASSLVLRTLSGSTDTQYF.

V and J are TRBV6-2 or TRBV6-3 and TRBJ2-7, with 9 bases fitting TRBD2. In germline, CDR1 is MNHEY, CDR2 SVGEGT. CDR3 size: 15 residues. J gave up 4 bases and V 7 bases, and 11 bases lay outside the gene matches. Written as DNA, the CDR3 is TGTGCCAGCACCGGAGGTAGCGGGAGTCGGTACGAGCAGTACTTC. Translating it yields CASTGGSGSRYEQYF.

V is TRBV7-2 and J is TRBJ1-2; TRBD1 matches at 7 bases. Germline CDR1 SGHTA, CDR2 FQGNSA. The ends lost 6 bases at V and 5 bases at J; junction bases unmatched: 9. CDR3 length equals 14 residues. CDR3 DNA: TGTGCCAGCAGTCAGAGGGGGACAGAGTATGGCTACACCTTC. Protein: CASSQRGTEYGYTF.

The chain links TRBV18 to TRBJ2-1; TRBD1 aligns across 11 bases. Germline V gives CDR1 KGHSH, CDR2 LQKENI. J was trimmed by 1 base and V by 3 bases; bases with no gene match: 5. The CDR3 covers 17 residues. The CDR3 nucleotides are TGTGCCAGCTCACCGTGGACAGGGGGCGCTTCCTACAATGAGCAGTTCTTC. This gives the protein CASSPWTGGASYNEQFF.

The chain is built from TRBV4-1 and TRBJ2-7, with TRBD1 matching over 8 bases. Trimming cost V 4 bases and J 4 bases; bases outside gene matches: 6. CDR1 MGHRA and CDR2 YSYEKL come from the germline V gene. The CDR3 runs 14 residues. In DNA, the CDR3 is TGCGCCAGCAGCCTAAGGACAGGGAGGTACGAGCAGTACTTC. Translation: CASSLRTGRYEQYF.

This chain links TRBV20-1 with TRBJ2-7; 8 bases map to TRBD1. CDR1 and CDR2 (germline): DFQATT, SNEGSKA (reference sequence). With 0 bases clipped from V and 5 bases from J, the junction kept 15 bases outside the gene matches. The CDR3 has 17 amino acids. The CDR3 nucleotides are TGCAGTGCTAGAGATAAGAACAGGACAGGGACGTATCACGAGCAGTACTTC. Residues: CSARDKNRTGTYHEQYF.

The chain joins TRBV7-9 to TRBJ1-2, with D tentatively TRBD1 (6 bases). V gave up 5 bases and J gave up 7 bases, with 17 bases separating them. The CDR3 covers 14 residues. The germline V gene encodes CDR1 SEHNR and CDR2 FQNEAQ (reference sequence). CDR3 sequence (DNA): TGTGCCAGCAGCCTTCTCTCAGGGGAGGGTGGCTACACCTTC. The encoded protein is CASSLLSGEGGYTF. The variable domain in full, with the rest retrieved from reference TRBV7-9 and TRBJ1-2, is DTGVSQNPRHKITKRGQNVTFRCDPISEHNRLYWYRQTLGQGPEFLTYFQNEAQLEKSRLLSDRFSAERPKGSFSTLEIQRTEQGDSAMYLCASSLLSGEGGYTFGSGTRLTVV.

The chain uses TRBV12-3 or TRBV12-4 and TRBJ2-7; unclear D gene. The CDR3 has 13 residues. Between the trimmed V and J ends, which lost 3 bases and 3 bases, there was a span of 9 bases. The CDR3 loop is CASSLKVSYEQYF. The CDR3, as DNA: TGTGCCAGCAGTTTGAAGGTTAGCTACGAGCAGTACTTC.

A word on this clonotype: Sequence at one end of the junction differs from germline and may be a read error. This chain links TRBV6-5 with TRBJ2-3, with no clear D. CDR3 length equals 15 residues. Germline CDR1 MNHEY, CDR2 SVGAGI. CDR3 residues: CASSYSLGQTDMQYF. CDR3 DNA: TGTGCCAGCAGTTACTCTCTAGGCCAAACAGATATGCAGTATTTT.

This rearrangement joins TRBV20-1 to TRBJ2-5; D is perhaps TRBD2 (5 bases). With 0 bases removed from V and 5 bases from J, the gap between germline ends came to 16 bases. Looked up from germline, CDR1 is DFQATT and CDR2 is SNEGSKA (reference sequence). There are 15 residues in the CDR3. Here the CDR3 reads CSARDRPSPGETQYF. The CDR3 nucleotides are TGCAGTGCTAGAGATAGGCCTAGCCCGGGGGAGACCCAGTACTTC.

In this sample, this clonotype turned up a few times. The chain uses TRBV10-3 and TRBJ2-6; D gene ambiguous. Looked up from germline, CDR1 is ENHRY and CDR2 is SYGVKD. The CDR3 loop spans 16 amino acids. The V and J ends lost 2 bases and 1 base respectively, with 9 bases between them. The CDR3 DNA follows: TGTGCCATCAGTGAGGGCCCCATGTCTGGGGCCAACGTCCTGACTTTC. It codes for CAISEGPMSGANVLTF.

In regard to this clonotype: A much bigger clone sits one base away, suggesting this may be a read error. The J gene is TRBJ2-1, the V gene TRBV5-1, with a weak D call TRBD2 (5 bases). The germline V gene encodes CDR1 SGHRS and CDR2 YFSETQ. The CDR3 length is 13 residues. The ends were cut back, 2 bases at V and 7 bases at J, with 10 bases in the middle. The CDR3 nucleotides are TGCGCCAGCAGCTTTGTCCCGGGAAATGAGCAGTTCTTC. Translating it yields CASSFVPGNEQFF. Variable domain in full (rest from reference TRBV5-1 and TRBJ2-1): KAGVTQTPRYLIKTRGQQVTLSCSPISGHRSVSWYQQTPGQGLQFLFEYFSETQRNKGNFPGRFSGRQFSNSRSEMNVSTLELGDSALYLCASSFVPGNEQFFGPGTRLTVL.

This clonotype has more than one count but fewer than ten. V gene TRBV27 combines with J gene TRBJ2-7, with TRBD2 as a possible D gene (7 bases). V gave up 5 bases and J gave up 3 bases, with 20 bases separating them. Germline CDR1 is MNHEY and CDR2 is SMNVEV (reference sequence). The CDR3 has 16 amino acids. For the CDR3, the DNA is TGTGCCAGCAGTATCCTAGGGGGGGCGACAAGCTACGAGCAGTACTTC. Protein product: CASSILGGATSYEQYF.